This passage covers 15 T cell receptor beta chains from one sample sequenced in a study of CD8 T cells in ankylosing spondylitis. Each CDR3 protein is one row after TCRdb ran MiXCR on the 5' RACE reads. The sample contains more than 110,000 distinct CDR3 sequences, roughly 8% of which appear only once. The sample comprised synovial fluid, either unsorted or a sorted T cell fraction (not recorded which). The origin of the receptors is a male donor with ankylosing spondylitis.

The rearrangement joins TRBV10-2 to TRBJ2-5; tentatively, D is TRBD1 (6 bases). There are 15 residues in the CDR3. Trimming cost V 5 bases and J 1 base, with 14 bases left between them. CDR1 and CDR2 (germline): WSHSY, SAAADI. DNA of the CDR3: TGCGCCAGCAGTACCGCCGCCAGGGGCCAAGAGACCCAGTACTTC. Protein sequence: CASSTAARGQETQYF.

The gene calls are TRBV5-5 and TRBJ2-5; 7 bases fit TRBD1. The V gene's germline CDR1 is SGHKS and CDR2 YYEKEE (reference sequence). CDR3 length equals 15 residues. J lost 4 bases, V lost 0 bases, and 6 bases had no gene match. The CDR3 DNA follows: TGTGCCAGCAGCTTGGAGGGGAACAGGGGAGAGACCCAGTACTTC. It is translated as CASSLEGNRGETQYF.

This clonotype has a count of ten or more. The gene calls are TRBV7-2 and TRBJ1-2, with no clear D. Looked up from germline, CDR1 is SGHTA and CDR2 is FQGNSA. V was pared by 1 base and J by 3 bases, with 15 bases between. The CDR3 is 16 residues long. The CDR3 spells CASSLVPSGGDYGYTF. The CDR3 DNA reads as TGTGCCAGCAGCTTAGTACCTTCGGGAGGTGACTATGGCTACACCTTC. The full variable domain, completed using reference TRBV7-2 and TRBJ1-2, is GAGVSQSPSNKVTEKGKDVELRCDPISGHTALYWYRQSLGQGLEFLIYFQGNSAPDKSGLPSDRFSAERTGGSVSTLTIQRTQQEDSAVYLCASSLVPSGGDYGYTFGSGTRLTVV.

The CDR3 coding sequence is TGTGCCATCAGTGAGGCAGGATCATGGCAGTACACAGATACGCAGTATTTT. It specifies CAISEAGSWQYTDTQYF. The chain combines TRBV10-3 with TRBJ2-3, with D unresolved. The CDR3 runs to 17 residues. CDR1 and CDR2 from the germline V gene are ENHRY and SYGVKD. V gave up 2 bases and J gave up 2 bases, with 17 bases separating them.

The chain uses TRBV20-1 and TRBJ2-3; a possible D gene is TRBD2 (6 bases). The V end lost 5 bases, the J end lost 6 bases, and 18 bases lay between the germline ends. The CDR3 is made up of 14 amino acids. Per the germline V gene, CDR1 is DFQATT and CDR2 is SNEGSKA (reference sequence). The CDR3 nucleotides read TGCAGTGCTGCGGGACTGGGGAGGACTGATACGCAGTATTTT. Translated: CSAAGLGRTDTQYF.

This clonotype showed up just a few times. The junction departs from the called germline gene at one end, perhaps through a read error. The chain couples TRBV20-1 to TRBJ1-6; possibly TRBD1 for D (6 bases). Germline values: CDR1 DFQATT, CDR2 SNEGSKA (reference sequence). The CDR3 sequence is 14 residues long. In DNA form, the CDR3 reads TGCAGGGGTAGAGCTGCACAGGGTTATTCGCCCCTCCACTTT. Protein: CRGRAAQGYSPLHF.

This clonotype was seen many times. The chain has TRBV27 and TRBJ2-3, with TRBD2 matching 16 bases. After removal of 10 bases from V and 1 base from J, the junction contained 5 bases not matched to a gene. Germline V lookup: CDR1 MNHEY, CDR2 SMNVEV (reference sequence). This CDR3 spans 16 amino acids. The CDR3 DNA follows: TGTGCCAACGGGACTAGCGGGAGGGCCGGCACAGATACGCAGTATTTT. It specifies CANGTSGRAGTDTQYF.

CDR3 DNA: TGCGCCAGCAGCTACTCCAGCGGTAGCGATGAGCAGTTCTTC. Protein product: CASSYSSGSDEQFF. The chain has TRBV10-1 and TRBJ2-1; D is perhaps TRBD2 (5 bases). Trimming shortened V by 6 bases and J by 8 bases, and 17 bases separated the two germline ends. The V gene's germline CDR1 is WNHNN and CDR2 SYGVQD (reference sequence). This CDR3 is 14 amino acids long.

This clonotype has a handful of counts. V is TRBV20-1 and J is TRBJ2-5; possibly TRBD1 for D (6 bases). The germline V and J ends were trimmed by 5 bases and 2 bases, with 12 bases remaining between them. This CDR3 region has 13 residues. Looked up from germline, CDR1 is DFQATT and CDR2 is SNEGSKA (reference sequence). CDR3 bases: TGCAGTGCTTGGGGGCAGGAGCAAGAGACCCAGTACTTC. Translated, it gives CSAWGQEQETQYF.

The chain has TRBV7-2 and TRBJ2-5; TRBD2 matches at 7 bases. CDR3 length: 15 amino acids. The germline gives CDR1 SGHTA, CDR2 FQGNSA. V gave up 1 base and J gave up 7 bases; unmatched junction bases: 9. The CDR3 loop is CASSLGGLGDGTQYF. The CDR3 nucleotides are TGTGCCAGCAGCTTAGGAGGACTAGGAGACGGGACCCAGTACTTC.

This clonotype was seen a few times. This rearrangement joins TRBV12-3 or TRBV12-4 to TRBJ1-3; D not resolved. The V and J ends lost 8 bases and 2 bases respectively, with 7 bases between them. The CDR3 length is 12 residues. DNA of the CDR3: TGTGCCAGCGACTTAGCTGGAAACACCATATATTTT. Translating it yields CASDLAGNTIYF.

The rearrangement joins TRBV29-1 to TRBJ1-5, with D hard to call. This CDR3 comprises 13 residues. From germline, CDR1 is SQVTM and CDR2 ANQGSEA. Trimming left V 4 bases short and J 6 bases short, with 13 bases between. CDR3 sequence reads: CSVVPRHGQPQHF. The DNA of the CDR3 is TGCAGCGTTGTTCCCAGGCATGGTCAGCCCCAGCATTTT. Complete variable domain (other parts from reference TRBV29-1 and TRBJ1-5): SAVISQKPSRDICQRGTSLTIQCQVDSQVTMMFWYRQQPGQSLTLIATANQGSEATYESGFVIDKFPISRPNLTFSTLTVSNMSPEDSSIYLCSVVPRHGQPQHFGDGTRLSIL.

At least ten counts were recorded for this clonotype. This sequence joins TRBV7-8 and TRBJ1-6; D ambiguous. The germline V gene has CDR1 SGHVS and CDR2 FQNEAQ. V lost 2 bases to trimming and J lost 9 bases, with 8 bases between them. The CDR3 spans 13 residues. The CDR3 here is CASSLSFSSPLHF. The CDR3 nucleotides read TGTGCCAGCAGCTTATCTTTCAGTTCACCCCTCCACTTT.

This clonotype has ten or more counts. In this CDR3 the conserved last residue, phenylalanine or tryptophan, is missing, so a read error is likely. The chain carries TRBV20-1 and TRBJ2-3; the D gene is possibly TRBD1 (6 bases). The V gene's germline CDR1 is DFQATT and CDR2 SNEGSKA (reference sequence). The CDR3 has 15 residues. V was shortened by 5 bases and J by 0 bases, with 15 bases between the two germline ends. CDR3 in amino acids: CSAPGQIPSTDTQYL. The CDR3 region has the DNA TGCAGTGCTCCTGGACAGATCCCTAGCACAGATACGCAGTATTTG.

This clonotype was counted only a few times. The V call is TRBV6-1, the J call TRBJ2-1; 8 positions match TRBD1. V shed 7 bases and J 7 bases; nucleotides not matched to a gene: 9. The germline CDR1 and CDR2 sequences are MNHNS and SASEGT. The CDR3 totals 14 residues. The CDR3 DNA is TGTGCCAGCACGCGGGGACAGGAGGGGAATGAGCAGTTCTTC. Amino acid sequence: CASTRGQEGNEQFF.